This is a list of T cell receptor beta chains from one sample in a study of CD8 T cells in Susac syndrome. A single record per CDR3 protein comes from TCRdb applying MiXCR to the immunoSEQ multiplex PCR reads. The sample yields a few hundred thousand distinct CDR3 sequences, more than 80% seen once. Sequenced input: CD8+ T cells from PBMCs. The receptor set was obtained from a human donor with multiple sclerosis. Both conserved end residues are part of each CDR3. The D gene is left open where the match is weak. Expanded clones get a size class; other rows say once, few or many, or leave the size out.

>TRBJ1-2|TRBV4-1|-|16|-
CASSQVTWEQNYGYTF
TGCGCCAGCAGCCAAGTAACTTGGGAGCAGAACTATGGCTACACCTTC
>TRBJ2-2|TRBV6-1|-|15|-
CASNKGPDLSGELFF
TGTGCCAGCAACAAGGGGCCAGATCTTTCCGGGGAGCTGTTTTTT
>TRBJ1-1|TRBV19|-|13|-
CASSIYSDTEAFF
TGTGCCAGTAGTATCTATTCGGACACTGAAGCTTTCTTT
>TRBJ2-7|TRBV29-1|-|14|-
CSVEVTDASYEQYF
TGCAGCGTTGAAGTGACAGATGCCTCCTACGAGCAGTACTTC
>TRBJ2-7|TRBV7-9|-|12|-
CAIRKQGHEQYF
TGTGCCATACGGAAACAGGGTCATGAGCAGTACTTC
>TRBJ2-2|TRBV20-1|-|14|few
CSASWQGGSGELFF
TGCAGTGCTAGTTGGCAGGGGGGGTCCGGGGAGCTGTTTTTT
>TRBJ2-7|TRBV2|-|16|-
CASSELSAVVNYEQYF
TGTGCCAGCAGTGAACTTTCGGCAGTCGTAAACTACGAGCAGTACTTC
>TRBJ2-2|TRBV12-3/TRBV12-4|-|15|-
CASTDLNPDTGELFF
TGTGCCAGCACGGATCTCAACCCCGACACCGGGGAGCTGTTTTTT
>TRBJ2-5|TRBV10-3|-|16|-
CAISESGFMEWETQYF
TGTGCCATCAGTGAGTCGGGATTTATGGAGTGGGAGACCCAGTACTTC
>TRBJ2-7|TRBV30|-|17|-
CAWSDHSDEDISYEQYF
TGTGCCTGGAGTGACCACTCCGATGAAGATATCTCCTACGAGCAGTACTTC
>TRBJ2-3|TRBV30|-|13|-
CAWSSVGPDTQYF
TGTGCCTGGAGTTCTGTGGGACCAGATACGCAGTATTTT
>TRBJ2-1|TRBV5-1|-|14|-
CASSPDGPLGEQFF
TGCGCCAGCAGCCCCGACGGACCATTAGGTGAGCAGTTCTTC
>TRBJ2-5|TRBV19|TRBD2|14|-
CASSISREGGTQYF
TGTGCCAGTAGTATATCGCGGGAGGGCGGGACCCAGTACTTC
>TRBJ1-2|TRBV5-4|-|16|few
CASSLTSDTPIYGYTF
TGTGCCAGCAGCTTGACCTCGGACACTCCCATCTATGGCTACACCTTC
>TRBJ2-2|TRBV30|-|13|once
CAWMDANTGELFF
TGTGCCTGGATGGATGCGAACACCGGGGAGCTGTTTTTT
>TRBJ2-1|TRBV18|-|15|-
CASSPPLPALNEQFF
TGTGCCAGCTCACCACCCCTTCCAGCTCTCAATGAGCAGTTCTTC
>TRBJ2-7|TRBV28|TRBD1|16|-
CASTDAEPGQGYEQYF
TGTGCCAGCACCGACGCGGAGCCGGGACAGGGCTACGAGCAGTACTTC
>TRBJ2-7|TRBV13|TRBD1|14|-
CASSSGTGFDEQYF
TGTGCCAGCAGCTCCGGGACAGGGTTCGACGAGCAGTACTTC
>TRBJ2-3|TRBV11-2|-|16|-
CASSLLSGESADTQYF
TGTGCCAGCAGCTTATTAAGTGGGGAGAGCGCAGATACGCAGTATTTT
>TRBJ2-5|TRBV4-1|TRBD2|15|-
CASSQVTSGQETQYF
TGCGCCAGCAGCCAAGTTACTAGCGGGCAAGAGACCCAGTACTTC
>TRBJ2-7|TRBV5-1|-|14|-
CASSDGYGAYEQYF
TGCGCCAGCAGCGACGGATACGGCGCTTACGAGCAGTACTTC
>TRBJ2-7|TRBV30|TRBD1|15|-
CAWKAGQGLPYEQYF
TGTGCCTGGAAGGCGGGACAGGGCCTTCCCTACGAGCAGTACTTC
>TRBJ2-7|TRBV30|-|13|-
CAWRGTGSYEQYF
TGTGCCTGGAGGGGGACGGGTTCCTACGAGCAGTACTTC